This T cell receptor beta chain was sequenced for a study of identifying expanded T cells in peripheral blood. General study points: Technical replicates showed around 1.2 changed clones; around 2 weeks roughly 16; four weeks 19. Approximately two-week clone count variance significantly increased as total template count grew.

Turning to this clone: What it recognizes is unknown.

During the collection period, no donor immune events like infections were recorded. Trimming left V 6 bases short and J 8 bases short, with 8 bases between. The length of the CDR3 is 11 residues. Germline loops: CDR1 LNHDA, CDR2 SQIVND (reference sequence). TCRdb keeps only in-frame clones here, not all; method: immunoSEQ multiplex PCR. The table has 100,000 or so clones, around 90% seen once. Sequencing was carried out using blood. The clonotype was recovered from a person between 18 and 70 years old in good health. The V call is TRBV19, the J call TRBJ1-5; TRBD1 might be the D (6 bases). CDR3 DNA: TGTGCCAGTAGCGAGGGGGAGCCCCAGCATTTT. Protein product: CASSEGEPQHF.